This passage covers 17 T cell receptor beta chains from one sample sequenced in a study of early stage breast cancer tumors. Clones were read by immunoSEQ multiplex PCR, and TCRdb kept only the in-frame ones, dropping some. The repertoire includes over 40,000 clones, about three quarters of them detected once, and 3% to 4% sits in the top ten. What was sequenced was blood. Source of these receptors: a person aged 35-50 years with breast cancer.

The chain is built from TRBV5-1 and TRBJ2-5; 10 bases align to TRBD2. The ends lost 2 bases at V and 2 bases at J; junction bases unmatched: 3. The CDR3 loop spans 15 amino acids. CDR1 and CDR2 (germline): SGHRS, YFSETQ. CDR3 in amino acids: CASSFSSGGQETQYF. The CDR3 DNA is TGCGCCAGCAGCTTTTCTAGCGGGGGACAAGAGACCCAGTACTTC.

The V gene is TRBV7-9, the J gene TRBJ2-6; D is unresolved. The CDR3 length is 15 residues. Germline values: CDR1 SEHNR, CDR2 FQNEAQ (reference sequence). The V end lost 5 bases, the J end lost 4 bases, and 12 bases lay between the germline ends. Written as DNA, the CDR3 is TGTGCCAGCAGCGCGGAACACCCGGGGGCCAACGTCCTGACTTTC. It specifies CASSAEHPGANVLTF.

This chain joins TRBV6-1 and TRBJ1-5; D is unresolved. The CDR3 length is 14 residues. Looked up from germline, CDR1 is MNHNS and CDR2 is SASEGT. V gave up 8 bases and J gave up 2 bases, with 13 bases separating them. The CDR3 protein is CASGLREGNQPQHF. As DNA, the CDR3 is TGTGCCAGCGGCCTAAGGGAGGGCAATCAGCCCCAGCATTTT.

CDR3 residues: CASSVAYREGSPLHF. The CDR3 DNA sequence: TGTGCCAGCAGCGTAGCTTACCGGGAAGGTTCACCCCTCCACTTT. This sequence joins TRBV9 and TRBJ1-6; no firm D call. V was trimmed by 0 bases and J by 9 bases, leaving 13 bases between them. Germline assignment: CDR1 SGDLS and CDR2 YYNGEE. The length of the CDR3 is 15 residues. The entire variable domain, with the rest obtained from reference TRBV9 and TRBJ1-6, is as follows: DSGVTQTPKHLITATGQRVTLRCSPRSGDLSVYWYQQSLDQGLQFLIQYYNGEERAKGNILERFSAQQFPDLHSELNLSSLELGDSALYFCASSVAYREGSPLHFGNGTRLTVT.

This clone was picked up a small number of times. The rearrangement links TRBV29-1 to TRBJ2-5; 10 bases agree with TRBD2. J was trimmed by 6 bases and V by 3 bases; bases with no gene match: 4. CDR1 is SQVTM, CDR2 ANQGSEA, per germline. The length of the CDR3 is 13 residues. CDR3 nucleotides: TGCAGCGTTGAGCTAGCGGGAGTAAAGACCCAGTACTTC. Translation gives CSVELAGVKTQYF.

This rearrangement joins TRBV27 to TRBJ2-1, with TRBD2 matching over 12 bases. V was pared by 3 bases and J by 7 bases, with 7 bases of the junction left unmatched. The germline V gene has CDR1 MNHEY and CDR2 SMNVEV (reference sequence). This CDR3 region has 16 residues. The CDR3 spells CASSFEVGTSGNEQFF. CDR3 coding DNA: TGTGCCAGCAGTTTCGAAGTCGGGACTAGCGGGAATGAGCAGTTCTTC.

The V and J genes are TRBV9 and TRBJ2-3; 10 bases line up with TRBD1. CDR1 is SGDLS, CDR2 YYNGEE, per germline. This CDR3 has 16 amino acids. Germline trimming cut 2 bases from V and 3 bases from J; bases unmatched to any gene: 6. CDR3 region: CASSVGQGGETDTQYF. The CDR3, as DNA: TGTGCCAGCAGCGTCGGACAGGGGGGTGAGACAGATACGCAGTATTTT.

The chain recombines TRBV9 with TRBJ2-5; 8 bases are a match to TRBD1. Germline CDR1 is SGDLS and CDR2 is YYNGEE. The CDR3 is made up of 14 amino acids. Trimming at V came to 6 bases and at J to 5 bases, leaving 9 bases not matched to a gene. The CDR3 reads CASNRQGPQETQYF. The CDR3, as DNA: TGTGCCAGCAACCGACAGGGGCCCCAGGAGACCCAGTACTTC.

J is TRBJ1-5 and V is TRBV5-6; unclear D gene. Germline CDR1 reads SGHDT; CDR2 reads YYEEEE. The CDR3 spans 15 residues. V lost 0 bases and J lost 0, with 7 bases in between. CDR3: CASSLGTYSNQPQHF. The CDR3 nucleotides read TGTGCCAGCAGCTTGGGGACCTATAGCAATCAGCCCCAGCATTTT.

The genes are TRBV7-2 and TRBJ2-7; D is unclear. With 5 bases removed from V and 3 bases from J, the gap between germline ends came to 11 bases. CDR3 size: 13 residues. CDR1 is SGHTA, CDR2 FQGNSA, per germline. The CDR3 DNA reads as TGTGCCAGCAGCCTCGGGTCTCGCTACGAGCAGTACTTC. Its protein product is CASSLGSRYEQYF.

The chain joins TRBV7-9 to TRBJ2-5, with D hard to call. The CDR3 contains 16 residues. V was trimmed by 1 base and J by 0 bases, leaving 12 bases between them. Germline-derived CDR1 and CDR2 are SEHNR and FQNEAQ (reference sequence). DNA of the CDR3: TGTGCCAGCAGCTTAGGTTTGAATCCGTACCAAGAGACCCAGTACTTC. It encodes CASSLGLNPYQETQYF.

This chain links TRBV7-2 with TRBJ2-1; TRBD2 matches 8 bases. Germline values: CDR1 SGHTA, CDR2 FQGNSA. The junction had 8 bases not matched to a gene; V was cut back by 5 bases and J by 5 bases. The CDR3 runs 15 residues. The CDR3 DNA sequence: TGTGCCAGCAGCCCTGAGGGGACTAGTCACAATGAGCAGTTCTTC. Encoded protein: CASSPEGTSHNEQFF.

V is TRBV19 and J is TRBJ2-5; 7 nucleotides match TRBD1. Trimming cost V 4 bases and J 2 bases; bases outside gene matches: 7. The CDR3 is made up of 15 amino acids. Looked up from germline, CDR1 is LNHDA and CDR2 is SQIVND (reference sequence). The CDR3 DNA is TGTGCCAGTAGTACCACCAGACAGGGACAAGAGACCCAGTACTTC. Protein product: CASSTTRQGQETQYF.

The rearrangement links TRBV25-1 to TRBJ2-1; D is perhaps TRBD1 (5 bases). V lost 2 bases and J lost 3, with 8 bases in between. Per the germline V gene, CDR1 is MGHDK and CDR2 is SYGVNS. CDR3 length equals 14 residues. CDR3 residues: CASSEQGNYNEQFF. The CDR3 bases are TGTGCCAGCAGTGAACAGGGTAACTACAATGAGCAGTTCTTC.

The rearrangement joins TRBV6-1 to TRBJ2-7, with TRBD2 matching 9 bases. J was trimmed by 7 bases and V by 4 bases; bases with no gene match: 8. This CDR3 is 14 amino acids long. Looked up from germline, CDR1 is MNHNS and CDR2 is SASEGT. CDR3 protein: CASSALGLAVEQYF. The CDR3 DNA reads TGTGCCAGCAGTGCGTTGGGACTAGCCGTTGAGCAGTACTTC.

This clone was observed a handful of times. V and J are TRBV19 and TRBJ1-3; D not certain. The CDR3 consists of 16 residues. Germline V gives CDR1 LNHDA, CDR2 SQIVND (reference sequence). V was shortened by 4 bases and J by 0 bases, with 13 bases between the two germline ends. The CDR3 region is CASSRGGTNSGNTIYF. CDR3 DNA sequence: TGTGCCAGTAGTAGGGGAGGCACGAACTCTGGAAACACCATATATTTT.

The chain employs TRBV11-2 and TRBJ2-5; D possibly corresponds to TRBD2 (6 bases). Germline CDR1 and CDR2: SGHAT and FQNNGV. The CDR3 length is 12 residues. Trimming took 1 base from V and 10 from J, leaving 10 bases between them. The CDR3 reads CASSLALEGQYF. The CDR3, as DNA: TGTGCCAGCAGCTTAGCTTTGGAGGGCCAGTACTTC. The whole variable domain, remainder taken from reference TRBV11-2 and TRBJ2-5, is EAGVAQSPRYKIIEKRQSVAFWCNPISGHATLYWYQQILGQGPKLLIQFQNNGVVDDSQLPKDRFSAERLKGVDSTLKIQPAKLEDSAVYLCASSLALEGQYFGPGTRLLVL.